What follows are 24 T cell receptor beta chains derived from one specimen sequenced in a study of cytomegalovirus exposure and HLA in healthy donors. Primers for the PCR totalled 60 Vbeta and 13 Jbeta. Sequencing used immunoSEQ multiplex PCR; TCRdb keeps in-frame clones, though not all of them. The data show 100,000 to 150,000 clones, approximately 70% seen once. What was sequenced was PBMCs. These receptors all come from a woman aged 60-75 years in good health and CMV-seropositive.

The chain recombines TRBV7-9 with TRBJ1-5, with D unclear. Germline V lookup: CDR1 SEHNR, CDR2 FQNEAQ (reference sequence). Trimming stripped 4 bases from V and 0 bases from J, with 13 bases between. The CDR3 runs 16 residues. CDR3 loop: CASSSYGRDSNQPQHF. Here the CDR3 DNA reads TGTGCCAGCAGCTCCTACGGGAGAGATAGCAATCAGCCCCAGCATTTT.

The chain combines TRBV6-6 with TRBJ1-1, with 7 positions matching TRBD1. Per the germline V gene, CDR1 is MNHNY and CDR2 is SVGAGI (reference sequence). J gave up 5 bases and V 5 bases, and 8 bases lay outside the gene matches. The CDR3 consists of 14 residues. For the CDR3, the DNA is TGTGCCAGCAGTATCACAGGGGTAGGGACTGAAGCTTTCTTT. It encodes CASSITGVGTEAFF.

This clone came up a few times. V is TRBV2 and J is TRBJ2-3; the match to TRBD1 covers 8 bases. V gave up 3 bases and J gave up 1 base; unmatched junction bases: 6. The V gene's germline CDR1 is SNHLY and CDR2 FYNNEI. There are 16 residues in the CDR3. The CDR3 spells CASSDQTGAGTDTQYF. The CDR3 DNA follows: TGTGCCAGCAGTGACCAGACAGGGGCGGGCACAGATACGCAGTATTTT.

The V and J genes are TRBV6-1 and TRBJ1-2; TRBD1 matches 10 bases. Germline lookup yields CDR1 MNHNS and CDR2 SASEGT. The CDR3 totals 15 residues. With 6 bases clipped from V and 4 bases from J, the junction kept 8 bases outside the gene matches. CDR3: CASSDRGPSVYGYTF. The CDR3 nucleotides are TGTGCCAGCAGCGACAGGGGGCCGTCGGTCTATGGCTACACCTTC.

The chain links TRBV23-1 to TRBJ1-1, with TRBD1 matching 7 bases. TRBV23-1 is classed as an ORF, of uncertain function. This CDR3 contains 15 residues. The junction had 1 base not matched to a gene; V was cut back by 0 bases and J by 0 bases. The DNA for the CDR3 is TGCGCCAGCAGTCAATCCACAGGGGTGAACACTGAAGCTTTCTTT. It codes for CASSQSTGVNTEAFF.

This sequence joins TRBV29-1 and TRBJ1-5, with TRBD1 matching 7 bases. Per germline, CDR1 SQVTM and CDR2 ANQGSEA. Trimming removed 5 bases from V and 5 bases from J; junction bases left unmatched: 6. The length of the CDR3 is 13 residues. The CDR3 loop is CSVSETGDQPQHF. The DNA of the CDR3 is TGCAGCGTTAGCGAAACAGGGGATCAGCCCCAGCATTTT.

V usage is TRBV4-2 and J usage is TRBJ2-5; D is unresolved. The CDR3 length is 13 residues. The V end was cut by 2 bases, the J end by 2 bases, with 6 bases between. Germline-derived CDR1 and CDR2 are LGHNA and YNFKEQ. Written as DNA, the CDR3 is TGTGCCAGCAGCCAAAACAGACAAGAGACCCAGTACTTC. Amino acid sequence: CASSQNRQETQYF.

The CDR3 is CASSYPSGGHQETQYF. The CDR3 DNA sequence: TGTGCCAGCAGTTACCCTAGCGGGGGGCACCAAGAGACCCAGTACTTC. The V gene is TRBV6-6, the J gene TRBJ2-5, with 11 bases that match TRBD2. Trimming at V came to 2 bases and at J to 0 bases, leaving 2 bases not matched to a gene. Germline V lookup: CDR1 MNHNY, CDR2 SVGAGI (reference sequence). The CDR3 is made up of 16 amino acids.

J is TRBJ1-5 and V is TRBV2; D is uncertain. With 5 bases removed from V and 7 bases from J, the gap between germline ends came to 18 bases. CDR3 size: 15 residues. Germline CDR1 is SNHLY and CDR2 is FYNNEI. CDR3 residues: CASSRMEGGRQPQHF. The CDR3, as DNA: TGTGCCAGCAGTCGTATGGAGGGAGGAAGACAGCCCCAGCATTTT.

The chain carries TRBV27 and TRBJ1-6; D is uncertain. Germline CDR1 is MNHEY and CDR2 is SMNVEV (reference sequence). V was pared by 5 bases and J by 3 bases, with 11 bases between. The CDR3 loop spans 15 amino acids. The CDR3 region has the DNA TGTGCCAGCAGTCTCGCGACGGGCTATAATTCACCCCTCCACTTT. The encoded protein is CASSLATGYNSPLHF.

The chain carries TRBV5-1 and TRBJ2-5; D is possibly TRBD2 (6 bases). Trimming left V 7 bases short and J 1 base short, with 11 bases between. This CDR3 is 13 amino acids long. Per the germline V gene, CDR1 is SGHRS and CDR2 is YFSETQ. The CDR3 DNA reads TGCGCCAGCGGGGGGTCGTCCCAAGAGACCCAGTACTTC. Protein sequence: CASGGSSQETQYF.

The rearrangement uses TRBV18 and TRBJ1-3, with a possible D match to TRBD1 (5 bases). Trimming stripped 3 bases from V and 1 base from J, with 16 bases between. The CDR3 is made up of 17 amino acids. Germline CDR1 KGHSH, CDR2 LQKENI. CDR3 in DNA: TGTGCCAGCTCACCCGCTGGGGGAGGTACTTCTGGAAACACCATATATTTT. Amino acid sequence: CASSPAGGGTSGNTIYF. The full variable domain, its missing parts supplied by reference TRBV18 and TRBJ1-3, is NAGVMQNPRHLVRRRGQEARLRCSPMKGHSHVYWYRQLPEEGLKFMVYLQKENIIDESGMPKERFSAEFPKEGPSILRIQQVVRGDSAAYFCASSPAGGGTSGNTIYFGEGSWLTVV.

This clone has a handful of counts. The chain employs TRBV4-1 and TRBJ2-3; 8 nucleotides agree with TRBD1. The CDR3 length is 16 residues. CDR1 is MGHRA, CDR2 YSYEKL, per germline. V lost 0 bases, J lost 6 bases, and 8 bases stayed unmatched. For the CDR3, the DNA is TGCGCCAGCAGCCAAGACGGACAGGGCCTTTTCGATACGCAGTATTTT. As protein: CASSQDGQGLFDTQYF.

V gene TRBV4-1 combines with J gene TRBJ1-6; TRBD1 matches 8 bases. Trimming at V came to 4 bases and at J to 5 bases, leaving 10 bases not matched to a gene. Germline V gives CDR1 MGHRA, CDR2 YSYEKL. The length of the CDR3 is 17 residues. CDR3 in amino acids: CASSRMQGARNNSPLHF. The CDR3, as DNA: TGCGCCAGCAGCCGAATGCAGGGGGCGAGGAATAATTCACCCCTCCACTTT.

This sequence joins TRBV29-1 and TRBJ1-1; tentatively, D is TRBD1 (5 bases). The CDR3 has 12 amino acids. In germline, CDR1 is SQVTM, CDR2 ANQGSEA. The ends were cut back, 4 bases at V and 4 bases at J, with 10 bases in the middle. CDR3 protein: CSVAGEGTEAFF. The CDR3 nucleotides read TGCAGCGTTGCGGGGGAGGGCACTGAAGCTTTCTTT.

The CDR3 sequence is CASSDRPQGSYEQYF. CDR3 DNA sequence: TGTGCCAGCAGCGATCGGCCCCAGGGGTCCTACGAGCAGTACTTC. This chain connects TRBV7-6 to TRBJ2-7, with a possible D match to TRBD1 (6 bases). V was clipped by 5 bases and J by 1 base, with 15 bases between them. The CDR3 consists of 15 residues. CDR1 is SGHVS, CDR2 FNYEAQ, per germline.

The gene calls are TRBV7-6 and TRBJ2-3; 13 bases map to TRBD2. Germline trimming cut 1 base from V and 2 bases from J; bases unmatched to any gene: 6. Germline CDR1 reads SGHVS; CDR2 reads FNYEAQ. The CDR3 runs to 18 residues. The chain's CDR3 is CASSLGGGTSGITDTQYF. The DNA of the CDR3 is TGTGCCAGCAGCTTAGGTGGAGGGACTAGCGGGATCACAGATACGCAGTATTTT.

The table lists this clone with a few counts. The chain employs TRBV18 and TRBJ1-6; TRBD1 matches at 7 bases. The CDR3 loop spans 15 amino acids. V shed 6 bases and J 9 bases; nucleotides not matched to a gene: 11. CDR1 is KGHSH, CDR2 LQKENI, per germline. This CDR3 is CASSNSQGGVSPLHF. CDR3 nucleotides: TGTGCCAGCTCGAATAGTCAGGGGGGTGTTTCACCCCTCCACTTT.

This clone was detected a few times. The J gene is TRBJ1-1, the V gene TRBV11-2, with TRBD1 matching 8 bases. J lost 2 bases, V lost 4 bases, and 6 bases had no gene match. The CDR3 loop spans 15 amino acids. Germline loops: CDR1 SGHAT, CDR2 FQNNGV. The CDR3 here is CASSSGTGPNTEAFF. DNA of the CDR3: TGTGCCAGCAGCTCAGGGACAGGACCTAACACTGAAGCTTTCTTT.

V and J are TRBV9 and TRBJ1-2; a possible D gene is TRBD1 (6 bases). The V end was cut by 4 bases, the J end by 5 bases, with 15 bases between. There are 14 residues in the CDR3. CDR1 is SGDLS and CDR2 is YYNGEE in the germline V gene. CDR3: CASSMDSLGYGYTF. The CDR3 nucleotides are TGTGCCAGCAGCATGGACAGCCTGGGGTATGGCTACACCTTC.

The V gene is TRBV19, the J gene TRBJ2-7, with 8 bases that match TRBD2. CDR3 length equals 15 residues. CDR1 and CDR2 from the germline V gene are LNHDA and SQIVND (reference sequence). With 2 bases clipped from V and 3 bases from J, the junction kept 6 bases outside the gene matches. The CDR3 DNA follows: TGTGCCAGTAGTATAACTAGCGGCGACGTCTACGAGCAGTACTTC. Its protein product is CASSITSGDVYEQYF.

This rearrangement joins TRBV7-6 to TRBJ1-1, with D possibly being TRBD1 (6 bases). Germline CDR1 is SGHVS and CDR2 is FNYEAQ. Trimming removed 8 bases from V and 5 bases from J, with 9 bases in between. This CDR3 is 11 amino acids long. CDR3 sequence reads: CASERGTEAFF. The CDR3 bases are TGTGCCAGCGAGAGGGGGACTGAAGCTTTCTTT.

The chain carries TRBV11-3 and TRBJ2-7, with TRBD1 identical over 9 bases. Trimming at V came to 3 bases and at J to 1 base, leaving 4 bases not matched to a gene. From germline, CDR1 is SGHNT and CDR2 YENEEA. The CDR3 is made up of 15 amino acids. The chain's CDR3 is CASSFRTGDSYEQYF. The CDR3 DNA reads TGTGCCAGCAGCTTCCGGACAGGGGATTCCTACGAGCAGTACTTC.

The chain recombines TRBV5-1 with TRBJ2-7; the match to TRBD1 covers 10 bases. J was trimmed by 5 bases and V by 0 bases; bases with no gene match: 2. This CDR3 contains 14 residues. Germline V lookup: CDR1 SGHRS, CDR2 YFSETQ. As DNA, the CDR3 is TGCGCCAGCAGCTTGGGACAGGGGGCGGACGAGCAGTACTTC. This gives the protein CASSLGQGADEQYF.